A single TCR beta chain is shown here with its context. Its antigen remains unidentified. This sample was taken from a study of cytomegalovirus exposure and HLA in healthy donors. Study at large: Counted in an early data release were about 86 million unique TCRs from HLA-typed donors. Researchers found that just over 80% of 300 to 450 genotyped donors fell within the Caucasian-associated ancestry cluster. Overall study results and limits: Listed as cytomegalovirus-associated were 150 or so TCR beta chains.

The primer mix had 60 Vbeta and 13 Jbeta primers. Authors' analysis steps: Later, 75 million to 100 million unique TCR beta chains were counted in an analysis, and 8.5 million to 13 million of them were shared. Sequenced by immunoSEQ multiplex PCR; TCRdb stores in-frame clones only, minus some. The D gene and trimming were derived from the DNA, and the V and J assignments and clone size from that table. Among 55,000 to 80,000 clones listed, roughly 85% were seen once. The CDR3 runs to 14 residues. Germline assignment: CDR1 SGHTA and CDR2 FQGNSA. V shed 1 base and J shed 10 bases, with 14 bases lying between them.

The specimen sequenced was PBMCs. This TCR was sampled from a female donor in good health and CMV-seronegative. J is TRBJ2-1 and V is TRBV7-2; possibly TRBD2 for D (6 bases). This CDR3 is CASSLVVSRGEQFF. The CDR3 nucleotides read TGTGCCAGCAGCTTAGTTGTTAGCCGGGGGGAGCAGTTCTTC. Supplemented by reference TRBV7-2 and TRBJ2-1, the full variable domain reads GAGVSQSPSNKVTEKGKDVELRCDPISGHTALYWYRQSLGQGLEFLIYFQGNSAPDKSGLPSDRFSAERTGGSVSTLTIQRTQQEDSAVYLCASSLVVSRGEQFFGPGTRLTVL.